This TCR beta chain was captured in a study of blood T cell repertoires in COVID-19. Study background: Whether acute or convalescent, the COVID-19 samples came from the United States, Italy and Spain. Sample material is recorded as cDNA or gDNA derived from T cells, B-cell-depleted T cells, or PBMCs.

The germline V and J ends were trimmed by 4 bases and 2 bases, with 16 bases remaining between them. Germline loops: CDR1 SGHDT, CDR2 YYEEEE. This CDR3 is 16 amino acids long. In the study's own analysis: Amplification of reference gene primers provided the estimated nucleated cell counts. Profiling relied on immunoSEQ multiplex PCR, and the TCRdb table lists in-frame clones only, not all of them. V and J calls and clone size are as listed in that table; D and trimming were resolved from the DNA. The top ten clones hold over 6% of a sample with under 250,000 clones, 70% to 90% of them seen once. The sequencing sample was made of peripheral blood. The V and J genes are TRBV5-6 and TRBJ1-5, with D possibly being TRBD1 (5 bases). The sequence was obtained from a woman between 65 and 79 years old with active or convalescent COVID-19. The CDR3 sequence is CASSMRLGGGNQPQHF. DNA of the CDR3: TGTGCCAGCAGCATGCGGTTGGGGGGTGGCAATCAGCCCCAGCATTTT. The full variable domain, its missing parts supplied by reference TRBV5-6 and TRBJ1-5, is DAGVTQSPTHLIKTRGQQVTLRCSPKSGHDTVSWYQQALGQGPQFIFQYYEEEERQRGNFPDRFSGHQFPNYSSELNVNALLLGDSALYLCASSMRLGGGNQPQHFGDGTRLSIL.